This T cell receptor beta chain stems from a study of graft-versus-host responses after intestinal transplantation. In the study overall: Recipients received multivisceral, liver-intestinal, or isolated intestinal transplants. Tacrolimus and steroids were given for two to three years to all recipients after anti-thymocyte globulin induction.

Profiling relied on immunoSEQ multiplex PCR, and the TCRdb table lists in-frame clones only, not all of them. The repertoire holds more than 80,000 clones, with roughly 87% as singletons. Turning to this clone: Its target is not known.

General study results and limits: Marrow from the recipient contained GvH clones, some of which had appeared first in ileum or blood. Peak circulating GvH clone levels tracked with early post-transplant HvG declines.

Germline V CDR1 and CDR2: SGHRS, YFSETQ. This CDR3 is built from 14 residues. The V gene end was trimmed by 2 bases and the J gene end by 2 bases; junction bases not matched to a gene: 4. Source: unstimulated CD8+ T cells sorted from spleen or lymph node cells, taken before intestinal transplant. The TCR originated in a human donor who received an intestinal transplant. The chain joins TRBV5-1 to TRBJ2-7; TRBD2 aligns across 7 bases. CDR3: CASSFGTITYEQYF. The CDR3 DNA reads TGCGCCAGCAGCTTCGGGACTATCACCTACGAGCAGTACTTC.